This T cell receptor (beta chain) was identified during a study of T cells in Graves' hyperthyroidism and ophthalmopathy. Hyperthyroidism had been newly diagnosed in patients aged 18 to 65, and its duration was under 2 months. The CDR3 loop spans 14 amino acids. Trimming removed 7 bases from V and 3 bases from J, with 13 bases in between. Amplification of TCR beta CDR3 regions was performed using RNA transcripts as template. The study used the HTBI primer set for a first-round RT-PCR of the TCR CDR3. One entry per CDR3 protein results from TCRdb running MiXCR on the multiplex PCR reads. The table lists about 540,000 distinct CDR3 sequences, around 46% of them singletons.

The rearrangement uses TRBV12-3 or TRBV12-4 and TRBJ1-3, with TRBD1 as a possible D gene (5 bases). Sample: peripheral blood or thyroid tissue (not recorded which). The clonotype was recovered from a young woman with Graves' hyperthyroidism. This CDR3 is CASTGLGGGNTIYF. DNA of the CDR3: TGTGCCAGCACGGGTTTGGGGGGTGGAAACACCATATATTTT.